A selection of T cell receptor beta chains follows, all from one sample in a study of blood T cell repertoires in COVID-19. TCRdb's table, derived via immunoSEQ multiplex PCR, lists solely in-frame clones and lacks some. The table shows about 160,000 clones, with around 84% occurring only once. Sequencing used PBMCs or T cells enriched from blood (not recorded which). The receptors were gathered from a man in his forties or fifties who had recovered from COVID-19. Both conserved end residues are part of each CDR3. A D gene is named only where the DNA matches it firmly. A clone size is listed for some rows: how often the clone was seen (once, few, many), or a class if it is expanded.

j_call v_call clone_size d_call cdr3_aa cdr3_nt
TRBJ2-7 TRBV9 . TRBD2 CASSAGLAGAAWDEQYF TGTGCCAGCAGCGCGGGACTAGCGGGGGCCGCCTGGGACGAGCAGTACTTC
TRBJ1-3 TRBV5-5 . TRBD1 CASSLAYRGGNTIYF TGTGCCAGCAGCTTGGCGTACAGGGGAGGAAACACCATATATTTT
TRBJ1-5 TRBV5-8 . . CASSLDGFSNQPQHF TGTGCCAGCAGCTTGGACGGGTTTAGCAATCAGCCCCAGCATTTT
TRBJ1-4 TRBV12-5 . . CASGRGTKTNEKLFF TGTGCTAGTGGACGTGGGACAAAAACTAATGAAAAACTGTTTTTT
TRBJ2-5 TRBV11-2 few TRBD2 CASSVSSGGPLETQYF TGTGCCAGCAGCGTCTCTAGCGGGGGGCCCTTGGAGACCCAGTACTTC
TRBJ1-4 TRBV30 . TRBD1 CAWNDRGTGKLFF TGTGCCTGGAACGACAGGGGTACAGGAAAACTGTTTTTT
TRBJ2-5 TRBV24-1 . . CATSDPGGPSGETQYF TGTGCCACCAGTGACCCCGGGGGGCCGTCCGGGGAGACCCAGTACTTC
TRBJ2-3 TRBV11-1 once TRBD1 CASSLKGTGSTDTQYF TGTGCCAGCAGCTTAAAGGGGACAGGGAGCACAGATACGCAGTATTTT
TRBJ1-1 TRBV6-5 few . CASSRLGTSEAFF TGTGCCAGCAGTCGACTAGGGACTTCGGAAGCTTTCTTT
TRBJ1-1 TRBV5-1 . TRBD1 CASSWQGQANTEAFF TGCGCCAGCAGCTGGCAAGGACAGGCGAACACTGAAGCTTTCTTT
TRBJ2-7 TRBV18 . TRBD2 CASSPLPSGATYEQYF TGTGCCAGCTCACCCCTGCCTAGCGGGGCGACCTACGAGCAGTACTTC
TRBJ2-7 TRBV14 . . CASSQVRGATYEQYF TGTGCCAGCAGCCAAGTTCGGGGGGCCACCTACGAGCAGTACTTC
TRBJ2-5 TRBV6-1 . TRBD2 CASSGGLAGGQETQYF TGTGCCAGCAGTGGAGGACTAGCGGGGGGCCAAGAGACCCAGTACTTC
TRBJ1-5 TRBV2 . . CASSEVTTGQPQHF TGTGCCAGCAGTGAAGTTACCACAGGCCAGCCCCAGCATTTT
TRBJ1-2 TRBV11-2 . . CASSSSKTGTYGYTF TGTGCCAGCAGCTCCTCAAAGACAGGTACCTATGGCTACACCTTC
TRBJ2-7 TRBV7-6 . TRBD2 CASSLHQAGTTSYEQYF TGTGCCAGCAGCTTACATCAGGCCGGGACTACGTCCTACGAGCAGTACTTC
TRBJ2-2 TRBV13 . TRBD2 CASSSPPGLELNTGELFF TGTGCCAGCAGCTCCCCACCGGGACTAGAATTGAACACCGGGGAGCTGTTTTTT
TRBJ2-7 TRBV7-3 . TRBD2 CASSSRTSGGYEQYF TGTGCCAGCAGCTCACGGACTAGCGGGGGGTACGAGCAGTACTTC
TRBJ2-4 TRBV7-9 . . CASSLAAQGSVRGVDIQYF TGTGCCAGCAGCTTAGCGGCTCAGGGGTCCGTTCGGGGGGTAGACATTCAGTACTTC
TRBJ2-5 TRBV7-2 . TRBD2 CASSLEIASGGETQYF TGTGCCAGCAGCTTAGAAATTGCTAGCGGGGGAGAGACCCAGTACTTC
TRBJ1-5 TRBV7-6 . TRBD1 CASSLVTGGNQPQHF TGTGCCAGCAGCTTAGTCACAGGGGGTAATCAGCCCCAGCATTTT
TRBJ1-2 TRBV15 . . CATSRDPQGNGYTF TGTGCCACCAGCAGAGATCCACAGGGAAATGGCTACACCTTC
TRBJ1-1 TRBV10-3 . TRBD1 CAISNRGSGAVTEAFF TGTGCCATCAGTAACAGGGGGTCAGGGGCTGTTACTGAAGCTTTCTTT
TRBJ2-6 TRBV19 . . CASTPGSGANVLTF TGTGCCAGTACCCCAGGGTCTGGGGCCAACGTCCTGACTTTC
TRBJ2-1 TRBV19 . . CASSYRASSYNEQFF TGTGCCAGTAGTTACAGGGCGAGCTCCTACAATGAGCAGTTCTTC
TRBJ1-3 TRBV18 . . CASSPSSGNTIYF TGTGCCAGCTCACCATCGTCCGGAAACACCATATATTTT
TRBJ1-2 TRBV12-3/TRBV12-4 few . CASSLSRRYGYTF TGTGCCAGCAGTTTATCTAGGCGCTATGGCTACACCTTC
TRBJ1-1 TRBV7-3 . . CASSLRPTSEAFF TGTGCCAGCAGCTTAAGGCCAACCTCTGAAGCTTTCTTT
TRBJ1-2 TRBV6-5 once TRBD1 CASSTQGGAGYGYTF TGTGCCAGCAGTACCCAGGGGGGCGCAGGGTATGGCTACACCTTC
TRBJ1-3 TRBV19 few . CASQRGGPGNTIYF TGTGCCAGCCAAAGGGGGGGGCCTGGAAACACCATATATTTT
TRBJ2-3 TRBV7-9 . TRBD2 CASSSTSGGIDTQYF TGTGCCAGCAGCTCTACTAGCGGGGGGATAGATACGCAGTATTTT
TRBJ2-5 TRBV9 . TRBD2 CASSVEASGGYLETQYF TGTGCCAGCAGCGTAGAGGCTAGCGGGGGGTACTTAGAGACCCAGTACTTC
TRBJ1-5 TRBV27 . . CASSKTGHNQPQHF TGTGCCAGCAGTAAAACAGGGCATAATCAGCCCCAGCATTTT
TRBJ2-5 TRBV18 . . CASSPRRQETQYF TGTGCCAGCTCACCCCGCAGACAAGAGACCCAGTACTTC
TRBJ1-2 TRBV4-2 . . CASSQGGGARGHTF TGTGCCAGCAGCCAAGGAGGGGGGGCTCGGGGCCACACCTTC
TRBJ2-2 TRBV7-9 . . CASSLTANTGELFF TGTGCCAGCAGCCTAACAGCGAACACCGGGGAGCTGTTTTTT
TRBJ1-1 TRBV30 . . CAWSVSTAEAFF TGTGCCTGGAGTGTATCGACAGCGGAAGCTTTCTTT
TRBJ1-5 TRBV19 . TRBD1 CASSMNSRGLRNQPQHF TGTGCCAGTAGTATGAATAGCAGGGGGCTCAGGAATCAGCCCCAGCATTTT
TRBJ2-1 TRBV7-2 . TRBD1 CASSLVTGQGSYNEQFF TGTGCCAGCAGCTTAGTGACTGGACAGGGGTCATACAATGAGCAGTTCTTC
TRBJ2-1 TRBV10-3 . TRBD2 CAIRAGTISYNEQFF TGTGCCATCAGGGCCGGGACTATCTCCTACAATGAGCAGTTCTTC
TRBJ1-3 TRBV27 . . CASSSTGQWVSGNTIYF TGTGCCAGCAGTTCCACCGGACAGTGGGTCTCTGGAAACACCATATATTTT
TRBJ2-5 TRBV7-2 . TRBD2 CASSSYSGGIRETQYF TGTGCCAGCAGCTCTTATAGCGGGGGGATTCGAGAGACCCAGTACTTC
TRBJ1-5 TRBV19 . . CASSLPRSGIQPQHF TGTGCCAGTAGCCTCCCCCGGTCCGGGATTCAGCCCCAGCATTTT
TRBJ2-3 TRBV7-2 . TRBD1 CASSSNRGATDTQYF TGTGCCAGCAGCTCAAACAGGGGGGCCACAGATACGCAGTATTTT
TRBJ2-7 TRBV10-1 . TRBD1 CASSGQGYEQYF TGCGCCAGCAGTGGACAGGGGTACGAGCAGTACTTC
TRBJ1-5 TRBV30 . . CAWSSGGGNQPQHF TGTGCCTGGAGTTCGGGGGGCGGCAATCAGCCCCAGCATTTT
TRBJ1-5 TRBV23-1 . . CASSQLTDSNQPQHF TGCGCCAGCAGTCAACTCACTGATAGCAATCAGCCCCAGCATTTT
TRBJ2-3 TRBV20-1 . . CSARDSVTQYF TGCAGTGCTAGGGACTCAGTTACGCAGTATTTT
TRBJ1-3 TRBV6-5 . TRBD1 CASSSTGGAGNTIYF TGTGCCAGCAGTTCGACAGGGGGCGCAGGAAACACCATATATTTT
TRBJ2-5 TRBV7-2 . . CASSEQETQYF TGTGCCAGCAGCGAGCAAGAGACCCAGTACTTC
TRBJ2-1 TRBV18 . TRBD2 CASSPRAGVSNEQFF TGTGCCAGCTCACCACGAGCGGGGGTAAGCAATGAGCAGTTCTTC
TRBJ1-1 TRBV18 . . CASSPQTMNTEAFF TGTGCCAGCTCACCTCAAACAATGAACACTGAAGCTTTCTTT
TRBJ2-7 TRBV11-2 few . CASSLGTGSSYEQYF TGTGCCAGCAGCCTGGGAACGGGGAGCTCCTACGAGCAGTACTTC
TRBJ1-2 TRBV30 few . CAWSGGIGQRLNYGYTF TGTGCCTGGAGTGGGGGCATCGGACAGAGACTAAACTATGGCTACACCTTC
TRBJ1-1 TRBV18 few . CASSPWEMNTEAFF TGTGCCAGCTCACCATGGGAGATGAACACTGAAGCTTTCTTT
TRBJ2-5 TRBV7-9 many TRBD1 CASSPRGPETQYF TGTGCCAGCAGCCCCAGGGGGCCAGAGACCCAGTACTTC
TRBJ1-2 TRBV19 few TRBD1 CASQKQGASNYGYTF TGTGCCAGTCAAAAACAGGGGGCGTCTAACTATGGCTACACCTTC
TRBJ2-2 TRBV12-3/TRBV12-4 once . CASRTSTGELFF TGTGCCAGCAGAACTAGCACCGGGGAGCTGTTTTTT
TRBJ1-1 TRBV6-5 . TRBD1 CASSPRTGLGLAFF TGTGCCAGCAGTCCTCGGACAGGTTTGGGGTTGGCTTTCTTT
TRBJ1-1 TRBV30 . . CAWSVGALSTEAFF TGTGCCTGGAGTGTAGGGGCCTTAAGCACTGAAGCTTTCTTT